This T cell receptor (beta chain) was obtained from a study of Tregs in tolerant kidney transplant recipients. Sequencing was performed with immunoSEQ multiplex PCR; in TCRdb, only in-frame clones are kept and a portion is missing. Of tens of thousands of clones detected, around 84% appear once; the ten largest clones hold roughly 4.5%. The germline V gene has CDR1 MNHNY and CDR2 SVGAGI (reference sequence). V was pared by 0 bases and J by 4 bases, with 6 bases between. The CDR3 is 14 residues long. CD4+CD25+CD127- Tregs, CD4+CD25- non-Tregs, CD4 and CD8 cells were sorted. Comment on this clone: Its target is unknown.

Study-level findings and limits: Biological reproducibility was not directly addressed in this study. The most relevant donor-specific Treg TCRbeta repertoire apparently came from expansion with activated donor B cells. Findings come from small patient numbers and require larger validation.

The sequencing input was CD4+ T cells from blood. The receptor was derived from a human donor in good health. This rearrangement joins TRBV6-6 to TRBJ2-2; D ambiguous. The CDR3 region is CASSYSRFTGELFF. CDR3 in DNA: TGTGCCAGCAGTTACTCTAGGTTCACCGGGGAGCTGTTTTTT.